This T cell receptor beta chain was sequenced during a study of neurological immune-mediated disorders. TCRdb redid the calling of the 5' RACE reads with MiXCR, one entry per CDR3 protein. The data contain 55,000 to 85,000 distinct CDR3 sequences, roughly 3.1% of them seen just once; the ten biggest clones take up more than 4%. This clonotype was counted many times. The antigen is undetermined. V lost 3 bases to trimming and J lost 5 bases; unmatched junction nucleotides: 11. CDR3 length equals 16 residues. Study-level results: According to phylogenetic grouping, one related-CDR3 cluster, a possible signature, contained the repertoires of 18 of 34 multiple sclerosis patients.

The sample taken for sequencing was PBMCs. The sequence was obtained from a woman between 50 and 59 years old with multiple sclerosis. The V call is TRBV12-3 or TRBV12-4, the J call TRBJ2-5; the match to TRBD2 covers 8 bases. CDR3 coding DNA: TGTGCCAGCAGTTTTAAGCGGGAGTATGCTTGGGAGACCCAGTACTTC. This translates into CASSFKREYAWETQYF.